This T cell receptor beta chain was captured in a study of shared clonotypes between healthy human individuals. The CDR3 extends over 17 amino acids. The germline gives CDR1 SGHRS, CDR2 YFSETQ. The V gene end was trimmed by 4 bases and the J gene end by 6 bases; junction bases not matched to a gene: 10. This clone was seen a single time. Measured with immunoSEQ multiplex PCR; TCRdb has only the in-frame clones, and not every one. The sample yields more than 1.2 million clones, approximately 98.5% seen once. The TCR sequence derives from a man younger than 40 in good health. Sequencing was carried out using naive CD4+ T cells sorted from blood. The subset was: CD45RA+ positively selected. The chain links TRBV5-1 to TRBJ2-3; 14 positions match TRBD2. The CDR3 nucleotides read TGCGCCAGCAGCCCAGGGACTAGCGGGAGTGGCGTCGATACGCAGTATTTT. Its protein is CASSPGTSGSGVDTQYF.